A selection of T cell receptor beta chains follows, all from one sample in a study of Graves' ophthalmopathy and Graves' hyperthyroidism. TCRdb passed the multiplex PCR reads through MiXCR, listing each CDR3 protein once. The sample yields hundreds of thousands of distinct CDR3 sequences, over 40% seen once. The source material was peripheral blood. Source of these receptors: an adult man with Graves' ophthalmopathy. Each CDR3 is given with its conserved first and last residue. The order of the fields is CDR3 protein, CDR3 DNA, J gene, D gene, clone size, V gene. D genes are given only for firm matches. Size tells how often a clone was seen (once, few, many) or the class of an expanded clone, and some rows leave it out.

CDR3aa: CASSSDRVNQPQHF
CDR3nt: TGTGCCAGCAGCTCCGACAGGGTTAATCAGCCCCAGCATTTT
j_gene: TRBJ1-5
d_gene: TRBD1
abundance: many
v_gene: TRBV7-2

CDR3aa: CASSQDDGYDSGNTMYF
CDR3nt: TGTGCCAGCAGCCAAGATGACGGTTACGACTCTGGAAACACCATGTATTTT
j_gene: TRBJ1-3
d_gene: NA
abundance: NA
v_gene: TRBV25-1

CDR3aa: CASSYKAGGDQPQHF
CDR3nt: TGTGCCAGCAGTTATAAGGCAGGGGGCGATCAGCCCCAGCATTTT
j_gene: TRBJ1-5
d_gene: TRBD1
abundance: few
v_gene: TRBV6-5

CDR3aa: CASSSVGYEQYF
CDR3nt: TGCGCCAGCAGCTCCGTTGGGTACGAGCAGTACTTC
j_gene: TRBJ2-7
d_gene: NA
abundance: many
v_gene: TRBV5-1

CDR3aa: CASSFAGASNQPQHF
CDR3nt: TGTGCCAGCAGTTTTGCAGGGGCTAGCAATCAGCCCCAGCATTTT
j_gene: TRBJ1-5
d_gene: NA
abundance: few
v_gene: TRBV12-3/TRBV12-4

CDR3aa: CASSPPSGQGFQPQHF
CDR3nt: TGTGCCAGCTCACCCCCTTCGGGGCAGGGGTTCCAGCCCCAGCATTTT
j_gene: TRBJ1-5
d_gene: NA
abundance: once
v_gene: TRBV18

CDR3aa: CASSLRGASGANVLTF
CDR3nt: TGTGCCAGCAGCTTAAGGGGGGCCTCTGGGGCCAACGTCCTGACTTTC
j_gene: TRBJ2-6
d_gene: NA
abundance: many
v_gene: TRBV7-3

CDR3aa: CASSESPGAGRQETQYF
CDR3nt: TGTGCCAGCAGTGAATCACCGGGGGCGGGGAGACAAGAGACCCAGTACTTC
j_gene: TRBJ2-5
d_gene: NA
abundance: NA
v_gene: TRBV25-1

CDR3aa: CASSYQDSHQPQHF
CDR3nt: TGTGCCAGCAGTTACCAGGACAGTCATCAGCCCCAGCATTTT
j_gene: TRBJ1-5
d_gene: NA
abundance: NA
v_gene: TRBV10-3

CDR3aa: CAISKAGTDTGELFF
CDR3nt: TGTGCCATCAGCAAAGCGGGGACCGACACCGGGGAGCTGTTTTTT
j_gene: TRBJ2-2
d_gene: TRBD2
abundance: many
v_gene: TRBV10-3